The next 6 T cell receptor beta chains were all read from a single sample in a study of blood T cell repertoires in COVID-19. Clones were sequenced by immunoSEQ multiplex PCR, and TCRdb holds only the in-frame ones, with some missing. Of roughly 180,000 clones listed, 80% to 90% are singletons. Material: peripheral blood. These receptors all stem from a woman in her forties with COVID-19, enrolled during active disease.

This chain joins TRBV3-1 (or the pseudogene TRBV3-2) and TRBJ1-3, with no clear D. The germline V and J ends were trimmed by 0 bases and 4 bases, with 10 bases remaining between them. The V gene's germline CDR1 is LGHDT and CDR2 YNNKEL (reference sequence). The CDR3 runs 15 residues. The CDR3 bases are TGTGCCAGCAGCCAAGATAGTGGCAGGGGAAACACCATATATTTT. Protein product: CASSQDSGRGNTIYF.

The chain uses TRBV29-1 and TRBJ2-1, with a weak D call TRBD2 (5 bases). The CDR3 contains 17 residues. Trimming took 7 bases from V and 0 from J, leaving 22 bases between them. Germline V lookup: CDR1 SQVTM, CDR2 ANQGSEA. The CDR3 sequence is CSALMWLRLSSYNEQFF. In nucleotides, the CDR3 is TGCAGCGCTTTAATGTGGCTCCGACTAAGCTCCTACAATGAGCAGTTCTTC.

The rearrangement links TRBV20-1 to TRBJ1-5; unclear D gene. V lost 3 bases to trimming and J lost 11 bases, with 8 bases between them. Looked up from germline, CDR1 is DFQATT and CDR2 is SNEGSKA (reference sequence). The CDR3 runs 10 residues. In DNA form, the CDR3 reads TGCAGTGCTAGCGAGGAGGCCCAGCATTTT. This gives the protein CSASEEAQHF.

This chain's CDR3 is CASSQESPFLDTQYF. CDR3 nucleotides: TGTGCCAGCAGCCAAGAGTCCCCCTTTTTGGATACGCAGTATTTT. The gene calls are TRBV3-1 (or the pseudogene TRBV3-2) and TRBJ2-3; D remains ambiguous. V was clipped by 0 bases and J by 6 bases, with 13 bases between them. This CDR3 is built from 15 residues. Per germline, CDR1 LGHDT and CDR2 YNNKEL (reference sequence).

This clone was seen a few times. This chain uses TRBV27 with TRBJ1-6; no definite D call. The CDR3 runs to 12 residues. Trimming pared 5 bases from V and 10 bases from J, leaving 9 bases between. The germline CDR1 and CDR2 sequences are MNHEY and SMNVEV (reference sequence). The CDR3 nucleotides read TGTGCCAGCAGTGCTAATAGATCACCCCTCCACTTT. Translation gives CASSANRSPLHF.

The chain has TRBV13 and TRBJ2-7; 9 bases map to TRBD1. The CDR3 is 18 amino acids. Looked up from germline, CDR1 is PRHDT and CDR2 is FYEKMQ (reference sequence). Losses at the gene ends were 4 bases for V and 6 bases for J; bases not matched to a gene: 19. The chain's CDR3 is CASSSLSFRTGAFGEQYF. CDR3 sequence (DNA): TGTGCCAGCAGCTCACTATCCTTCAGGACAGGGGCCTTTGGCGAGCAGTACTTC.